The T cell receptor beta chain described here comes from a study of blood T cell repertoires in COVID-19. Study details: Samples representing acute and convalescent COVID-19 were sourced from the United States, Italy and Spain.

From germline, CDR1 is MDHEN and CDR2 SYDVKM. The V gene end was trimmed by 7 bases and the J gene end by 14 bases; junction bases not matched to a gene: 13. This CDR3 is 14 amino acids long. As handled by the study authors: The authors estimated nucleated cell counts from reference gene primer amplification. Sequenced by immunoSEQ multiplex PCR; TCRdb stores in-frame clones only, minus some. That table supplies the V and J calls and clone size; D and trimming were determined from the DNA. This table holds 60,000 to 85,000 clones, about 88% found once. The V gene is TRBV28, the J gene TRBJ1-6; TRBD1 matches at 8 bases. The sequence was collected from a man aged 60-69 years with COVID-19, enrolled during active disease. The sequenced sample was peripheral blood. CDR3 loop: CASKLGQGPVALHF. The CDR3 DNA sequence: TGTGCCAGCAAGCTAGGACAGGGCCCTGTGGCCCTCCACTTT.